These T cell receptor beta chains were read from a single sample in a study of cytomegalovirus exposure and HLA in healthy donors. Measured with immunoSEQ multiplex PCR; TCRdb has only the in-frame clones, and not every one. The table includes 110,000 or so clones, about 80% detected once. Sequencing was done on a sample of PBMCs. The source is a woman between 25 and 40 years old in good health and CMV-seropositive. Each CDR3 is given with its conserved first and last residue. The order of the fields is D gene, clone size, V gene, J gene, CDR3 protein, CDR3 DNA. D genes are given only for firm matches. Clone sizes are given selectively: once, few, many, or a class where the clone is expanded.

TRBD1,NA,TRBV5-4,TRBJ1-2,CASSPDRGDYGYTF,TGTGCCAGCAGCCCTGACAGGGGAGACTATGGCTACACCTTC
TRBD1,NA,TRBV11-3,TRBJ2-7,CASSPLGQGSSYEQYF,TGTGCCAGCAGCCCCTTGGGACAGGGAAGCTCCTACGAGCAGTACTTC
TRBD1,NA,TRBV11-3,TRBJ1-2,CASSPGQGNNYGYTF,TGTGCCAGCAGCCCGGGACAGGGAAATAACTATGGCTACACCTTC
NA,NA,TRBV14,TRBJ2-5,CASSQRGTRPQYF,TGTGCCAGCAGCCAAAGGGGAACCAGGCCCCAGTACTTC
TRBD1,NA,TRBV5-6,TRBJ1-2,CASSRRTGTYGYTF,TGTGCCAGCAGCCGACGGACAGGCACCTATGGCTACACCTTC
TRBD2,NA,TRBV7-3,TRBJ2-3,CASSLGTSLETDTQYF,TGTGCCAGCAGCTTAGGGACTAGCCTGGAAACAGATACGCAGTATTTT
NA,NA,TRBV29-1,TRBJ1-1,CSVRTYKMNTEAFF,TGCAGCGTACGGACATATAAGATGAACACTGAAGCTTTCTTT
NA,NA,TRBV4-2,TRBJ1-1,CASSPTVREELNTEAFF,TGTGCCAGCAGCCCGACCGTCAGGGAAGAATTGAACACTGAAGCTTTCTTT
NA,NA,TRBV9,TRBJ1-2,CASSERLGLAGSYGYTF,TGTGCCAGCAGCGAACGCCTTGGCCTGGCAGGTTCCTATGGCTACACCTTC
NA,NA,TRBV6-5,TRBJ1-2,CASSLSSVYWDGYTF,TGTGCCAGCAGCTTATCAAGCGTATATTGGGATGGCTACACCTTC
NA,NA,TRBV7-9,TRBJ2-7,CASSPPQRYEQYF,TGTGCCAGCAGCCCCCCGCAGCGATACGAGCAGTACTTC
NA,NA,TRBV2,TRBJ1-5,CASRADNSNQPQHF,TGTGCCAGCAGGGCCGATAATAGCAATCAGCCCCAGCATTTT
NA,NA,TRBV7-9,TRBJ2-7,CASSPLAGPPGEQYF,TGTGCCAGCAGCCCCTTGGCAGGACCTCCGGGGGAGCAGTACTTC
NA,NA,TRBV11-2,TRBJ2-3,CASSSPRSDTQYF,TGTGCCAGCAGCTCCCCCCGGTCGGATACGCAGTATTTT
NA,NA,TRBV2,TRBJ2-5,CASSGGGGRQETQYF,TGTGCCAGCAGTGGAGGGGGGGGCCGACAAGAGACCCAGTACTTC
TRBD1,NA,TRBV7-3,TRBJ1-1,CASSSTGGPEAFF,TGTGCCAGCAGCTCGACAGGGGGGCCTGAAGCTTTCTTT
TRBD2,NA,TRBV4-2,TRBJ2-2,CASSQDTREGWGGELFF,TGTGCCAGCAGCCAAGATACCCGGGAGGGGTGGGGCGGGGAGCTGTTTTTT
TRBD2,few,TRBV11-3,TRBJ2-3,CASSLSAASGYTDTQYF,TGTGCCAGCAGCTTAAGTGCAGCTAGCGGCTACACAGATACGCAGTATTTT
TRBD1,once,TRBV2,TRBJ2-1,CASHRDRGPYNEQFF,TGTGCCAGCCACCGGGACAGGGGCCCCTACAATGAGCAGTTCTTC
TRBD1,NA,TRBV7-3,TRBJ1-3,CASSPEGTGISGNTIYF,TGTGCCAGCAGCCCAGAGGGGACAGGGATTTCAGGAAACACCATATATTTT
TRBD1,once,TRBV29-1,TRBJ1-2,CSGGDSLNYGYTF,TGCAGCGGTGGGGACAGCTTAAACTATGGCTACACCTTC
TRBD1,NA,TRBV5-1,TRBJ1-3,CASSSTGNGNTIYF,TGCGCCAGCAGCTCGACAGGGAACGGAAACACCATATATTTT
NA,NA,TRBV25-1,TRBJ2-1,CASSRSGQGKDNEQFF,TGTGCCAGCAGTCGGTCGGGACAAGGGAAGGACAATGAGCAGTTCTTC
TRBD1,once,TRBV7-7,TRBJ2-2,CASSLEGANTGELFF,TGTGCTAGCAGCTTAGAGGGGGCAAACACCGGGGAGCTGTTTTTT
TRBD1,NA,TRBV10-3,TRBJ2-7,CAIGHRDSYEQYF,TGTGCCATCGGCCACCGGGACAGCTACGAGCAGTACTTC
NA,NA,TRBV29-1,TRBJ1-2,CTGLEGYTF,TGCACAGGACTCGAGGGCTACACCTTC
TRBD2,NA,TRBV7-2,TRBJ2-3,CASSPGASGRDTQYF,TGTGCCAGCAGCCCTGGGGCTAGCGGGAGAGATACGCAGTATTTT
NA,few,TRBV6-1,TRBJ2-5,CASSEYWASAETQYF,TGTGCCAGCAGTGAATATTGGGCTAGCGCGGAGACCCAGTACTTC
NA,NA,TRBV10-3,TRBJ2-5,CAISDPREQETQYF,TGTGCCATCAGTGACCCCAGGGAACAAGAGACCCAGTACTTC
TRBD2,once,TRBV29-1,TRBJ2-7,CSAGTSGSYEQYF,TGCAGCGCCGGGACTAGCGGTTCCTACGAGCAGTACTTC
TRBD1,NA,TRBV2,TRBJ1-5,CASSVGQGDQPQHF,TGTGCCAGCAGTGTGGGACAGGGTGACCAGCCCCAGCATTTT
NA,NA,TRBV19,TRBJ2-3,CASSIVSGSDTQYF,TGTGCCAGTAGTATAGTAAGCGGTTCTGATACGCAGTATTTT
NA,NA,TRBV5-1,TRBJ1-2,CASSLEPTEPYGYTF,TGCGCCAGCAGCTTGGAGCCAACAGAACCCTATGGCTACACCTTC
NA,once,TRBV5-1,TRBJ2-1,CASSLGLGSYNEQFF,TGCGCCAGCAGCTTGGGGCTAGGCTCCTACAATGAGCAGTTCTTC
TRBD2,NA,TRBV4-2,TRBJ2-7,CASSQASAGVGEQYF,TGTGCCAGCAGCCAAGCATCAGCGGGAGTGGGGGAGCAGTACTTC
NA,NA,TRBV6-5,TRBJ2-7,CASRNRGEQYF,TGTGCCAGCAGGAACCGAGGGGAGCAGTACTTC
NA,NA,TRBV27,TRBJ2-1,CASSFGRAGNEQFF,TGTGCCAGCAGTTTTGGGCGGGCGGGGAATGAGCAGTTCTTC
TRBD2,NA,TRBV19,TRBJ2-3,CASSRTTSGGVDTQYF,TGTGCCAGTTCCCGTACGACTAGCGGGGGGGTGGATACGCAGTATTTT
TRBD1,NA,TRBV19,TRBJ1-5,CASRTGTGWGQPQHF,TGTGCCAGTAGGACAGGGACAGGGTGGGGTCAGCCCCAGCATTTT
NA,NA,TRBV6-5,TRBJ2-7,CASSFGGANGEQYF,TGTGCCAGCAGTTTCGGCGGGGCAAATGGCGAGCAGTACTTC
NA,NA,TRBV14,TRBJ2-1,CASSLGGPGVEQFF,TGTGCCAGCAGCCTGGGGGGGCCGGGGGTTGAGCAGTTCTTC